This T cell receptor beta chain was captured by sequencing in a study of cytomegalovirus exposure and HLA in healthy donors. Germline CDR1 reads MNHNS; CDR2 reads SASEGT. This CDR3 has 15 amino acids. After removal of 4 bases from V and 4 bases from J, the junction contained 6 bases not matched to a gene. Points on this clone: The target antigen is unknown.

Study-level results: About 87% or about 30% of the time was how often most TCR beta V segments were productive, according to an earlier analysis. As a later analysis showed, a missense DCLRE1C variant was linked to trimming of TCR beta V- and J-genes. Associated with cytomegalovirus, according to the listing, were fewer than 200 TCR beta chains.

This PCR relied on a set of 60 Vbeta primers and 13 Jbeta primers. The assay was immunoSEQ multiplex PCR, and TCRdb's table has in-frame clones only and misses some. Seen here are approximately 120,000 clones, roughly 80% observed once, and the top ten hold about 1.7%. This chain connects TRBV6-1 to TRBJ2-1; 8 nucleotides line up with TRBD1. The material sequenced was PBMCs. This clonotype originated in a man between 18 and 29 years old in good health and CMV-seronegative. CDR3 coding DNA: TGTGCCAGCAGTGGCCCAGGGGGCCCATACAATGAGCAGTTCTTC. Protein: CASSGPGGPYNEQFF.